The 28 T cell receptor beta chains below were found in one sample sequenced in a study of chemoradiotherapy in HPV16-positive cancers. Profiling relied on immunoSEQ multiplex PCR, and the TCRdb table lists in-frame clones only, not all of them. The sample contains tens of thousands of clones, about four fifths of which appear only once. Sequenced here: blood, sampled from a patient who underwent chemoradiotherapy. The receptors shown here come from a human donor with HPV-associated anogenital cancer.

This chain links TRBV6-6 with TRBJ2-3; TRBD2 agrees at 11 bases. This CDR3 has 13 amino acids. Losses at the gene ends were 7 bases for V and 6 bases for J; bases not matched to a gene: 3. Germline CDR1 is MNHNY and CDR2 is SVGAGI (reference sequence). CDR3 DNA: TGTGCCAGCATTGTAGCGGGGGGGGATACGCAGTATTTT. This translates into CASIVAGGDTQYF.

This chain links TRBV5-1 with TRBJ2-2, with D uncertain. The CDR3 spans 14 residues. V lost 0 bases and J 3 bases, leaving 6 bases between the germline ends. Germline CDR1 is SGHRS and CDR2 is YFSETQ. CDR3 coding DNA: TGCGCCAGCAGCTTGGAGTTGTACACCGGGGAGCTGTTTTTT. Its protein product is CASSLELYTGELFF.

Remarks on this clone: At one end the junction does not follow the germline gene, possibly because of a read error. The chain uses TRBV14 and TRBJ2-7; TRBD2 might be the D (6 bases). The CDR3 consists of 12 residues. CDR1 is SGHDN and CDR2 is FVKESK in the germline V gene. Written as DNA, the CDR3 is TGTGCCAGCAGCCAATCCGGGACTCAAGTTACATTC. Translation gives CASSQSGTQVTF.

The chain combines TRBV5-1 with TRBJ2-5; D gene unclear. Germline CDR1 reads SGHRS; CDR2 reads YFSETQ. V was pared by 0 bases and J by 4 bases, with 10 bases between. The CDR3 contains 14 residues. The CDR3: CASSLGTVGETQYF. In DNA, the CDR3 is TGCGCCAGCAGCTTGGGTACTGTTGGAGAGACCCAGTACTTC.

This clone has only a few counts. The chain recombines TRBV7-3 with TRBJ2-3, with 8 nucleotides matching TRBD1. Germline CDR1 and CDR2: SGHTA and FQGTGA. The CDR3 runs 16 residues. V was pared by 5 bases and J by 5 bases, with 12 bases of the junction left unmatched. The CDR3 region has the DNA TGTGCCAGCAGCCTAGGGACAGGAGTAGCCTTAGATACGCAGTATTTT. Protein: CASSLGTGVALDTQYF.

This clone was observed a handful of times. The chain couples TRBV2 to TRBJ2-7; TRBD1 might be the D (5 bases). The CDR3 consists of 12 residues. The germline V gene has CDR1 SNHLY and CDR2 FYNNEI. With 6 bases removed from V and 4 bases from J, the gap between germline ends came to 10 bases. The CDR3 loop reads CASRDSFYEQYF. The DNA of the CDR3 is TGTGCCAGCAGAGACAGCTTTTACGAGCAGTACTTC.

The chain combines TRBV7-9 with TRBJ1-2, with D perhaps matching TRBD1 (5 bases). Trimming shortened V by 3 bases and J by 8 bases, and 13 bases separated the two germline ends. This CDR3 has 13 amino acids. CDR1 and CDR2 (germline): SEHNR, FQNEAQ (reference sequence). CDR3 protein: CASSFEEQGGYTF. DNA for the CDR3: TGTGCCAGCAGCTTCGAGGAGCAGGGAGGCTACACCTTC.

Here the CDR3 reads CASSISGQLGQETQYF. DNA of the CDR3: TGTGCCAGCAGCATATCGGGACAGCTCGGCCAAGAGACCCAGTACTTC. The J gene is TRBJ2-5, the V gene TRBV9, with 7 positions matching TRBD1. After removal of 4 bases from V and 1 base from J, the junction contained 10 bases not matched to a gene. The germline V gene has CDR1 SGDLS and CDR2 YYNGEE. This CDR3 is 16 amino acids long. Together with reference TRBV9 and TRBJ2-5, the CDR3 gives the full variable domain: DSGVTQTPKHLITATGQRVTLRCSPRSGDLSVYWYQQSLDQGLQFLIQYYNGEERAKGNILERFSAQQFPDLHSELNLSSLELGDSALYFCASSISGQLGQETQYFGPGTRLLVL.

This clone has a single count. V is TRBV10-3 and J is TRBJ2-2, with TRBD2 matching over 9 bases. Germline V gene data show CDR1 as ENHRY and CDR2 as SYGVKD. The CDR3 contains 14 residues. V was pared by 8 bases and J by 5 bases, with 6 bases of the junction left unmatched. As DNA, the CDR3 is TGTGCCATCCTGGCGGGGGGGCAGACCGGGGAGCTGTTTTTT. Translated: CAILAGGQTGELFF.

In DNA, the CDR3 is TGTGCCACCAGCAGAGATAATCCGATGGGGTGGGGAAACACCATATATTTT. This gives the protein CATSRDNPMGWGNTIYF. The chain has TRBV15 and TRBJ1-3; unclear D gene. Germline CDR1 is LNHNV and CDR2 is YYDKDF (reference sequence). The germline V and J ends were trimmed by 0 bases and 4 bases, with 16 bases remaining between them. The CDR3 extends over 17 amino acids.

Remarks on this clone: The same CDR3 can be traced to other DNA sequences in this sample. The chain recombines TRBV7-2 with TRBJ2-1; 8 bases match TRBD2. The germline V gene has CDR1 SGHTA and CDR2 FQGNSA. V lost 5 bases to trimming and J lost 4 bases; unmatched junction nucleotides: 4. This CDR3 has 14 amino acids. This CDR3 is CASSPGGSYNEQFF. Written as DNA, the CDR3 is TGTGCCAGCAGCCCGGGGGGGAGTTACAATGAGCAGTTCTTC. Full variable domain (rest looked up from reference TRBV7-2 and TRBJ2-1): GAGVSQSPSNKVTEKGKDVELRCDPISGHTALYWYRQSLGQGLEFLIYFQGNSAPDKSGLPSDRFSAERTGGSVSTLTIQRTQQEDSAVYLCASSPGGSYNEQFFGPGTRLTVL.

The chain recombines TRBV5-1 with TRBJ2-1; 15 bases agree with TRBD2. With 5 bases clipped from V and 0 bases from J, the junction kept 9 bases outside the gene matches. The length of the CDR3 is 19 residues. Germline V gene lookup returns CDR1 SGHRS and CDR2 YFSETQ. The chain's CDR3 is CASREGTSGGPSSYNEQFF. CDR3 nucleotides: TGCGCCAGCAGGGAGGGGACTAGCGGGGGGCCAAGCTCCTACAATGAGCAGTTCTTC.

The rearrangement joins TRBV5-6 to TRBJ1-3; 9 nucleotides line up with TRBD1. Trimming removed 3 bases from V and 0 bases from J; junction bases left unmatched: 1. The germline CDR1 and CDR2 sequences are SGHDT and YYEEEE. This CDR3 is built from 15 residues. CDR3 in DNA: TGTGCCAGCAGCTCGACAGGGGGCTCTGGAAACACCATATATTTT. It is translated as CASSSTGGSGNTIYF.

The chain joins TRBV6-1 to TRBJ2-5; D uncertain. The ends were cut back, 2 bases at V and 5 bases at J, with 9 bases in the middle. This CDR3 is 13 amino acids long. Per germline, CDR1 MNHNS and CDR2 SASEGT. The CDR3 bases are TGTGCCAGCAGTGAACAGTTCGGTGAGACCCAGTACTTC. Protein sequence: CASSEQFGETQYF.

The sample holds a few counts of this clone. This sequence joins TRBV27 and TRBJ1-3; D not resolved. The CDR3 has 15 amino acids. Germline-derived CDR1 and CDR2 are MNHEY and SMNVEV (reference sequence). The V and J ends lost 5 bases and 0 bases respectively, with 11 bases between them. The CDR3 DNA follows: TGTGCCAGCAGTACCGGTGGTTACTCTGGAAACACCATATATTTT. This translates into CASSTGGYSGNTIYF.

The chain is built from TRBV5-8 and TRBJ2-1, with a weak D call TRBD2 (6 bases). The CDR3 sequence is 15 residues long. Trimming took 6 bases from V and 4 from J, leaving 17 bases between them. Germline loops: CDR1 SGHTS, CDR2 YDEGEE. The CDR3 DNA reads TGTGCCAGCACCCACCCCGGGGGTCCATACAATGAGCAGTTCTTC. This sequence encodes CASTHPGGPYNEQFF.

This chain uses TRBV2 with TRBJ1-5; D call uncertain. The CDR3 consists of 15 residues. Per germline, CDR1 SNHLY and CDR2 FYNNEI. The ends were cut back, 4 bases at V and 2 bases at J, with 12 bases in the middle. The CDR3 sequence is CASSVSNSGNQPQHF. The CDR3 DNA follows: TGTGCCAGCAGTGTCTCAAACTCGGGCAATCAGCCCCAGCATTTT. The whole variable domain, filled in from reference TRBV2 and TRBJ1-5, reads EPEVTQTPSHQVTQMGQEVILRCVPISNHLYFYWYRQILGQKVEFLVSFYNNEISEKSEIFDDQFSVERPDGSNFTLKIRSTKLEDSAMYFCASSVSNSGNQPQHFGDGTRLSIL.

The V gene is TRBV10-3, the J gene TRBJ1-2; D is unresolved. The CDR3 runs 14 residues. Germline V gives CDR1 ENHRY, CDR2 SYGVKD. V lost 11 bases and J 0 bases, leaving 16 bases between the germline ends. The CDR3 loop is CASLPATANYGYTF. The CDR3 DNA reads TGTGCCTCCCTCCCGGCAACCGCTAACTATGGCTACACCTTC.

The chain employs TRBV5-4 and TRBJ1-2, with unresolved D. V was clipped by 0 bases and J by 4 bases, with 4 bases between them. This CDR3 spans 12 amino acids. CDR1 is SGHNT and CDR2 is YYREEE in the germline V gene (reference sequence). Here the CDR3 reads CASSLASYGYTF. The CDR3 DNA follows: TGTGCCAGCAGCTTGGCCAGCTATGGCTACACCTTC.

The chain recombines TRBV18 with TRBJ1-2; tentative D call: TRBD1 (6 bases). The germline V and J ends were trimmed by 3 bases and 6 bases, with 17 bases remaining between them. Germline CDR1 and CDR2: KGHSH and LQKENI. The CDR3 extends over 15 amino acids. This chain's CDR3 is CASSPQTGTTDGYTF. The CDR3, as DNA: TGTGCCAGCTCACCTCAAACCGGGACAACGGATGGCTACACCTTC.

The chain uses TRBV5-1 and TRBJ1-1; D is unclear. CDR1 SGHRS and CDR2 YFSETQ come from the germline V gene. V dropped 2 bases and J dropped 3 bases, with 14 bases sitting between them. The CDR3 extends over 15 amino acids. Written as DNA, the CDR3 is TGCGCCAGCAGCTTACCCCGGGTCCTAGACACTGAAGCTTTCTTT. Encoded protein: CASSLPRVLDTEAFF.

This clone was counted once. The rearrangement links TRBV18 to TRBJ2-2; TRBD2 agrees at 8 bases. The germline CDR1 and CDR2 sequences are KGHSH and LQKENI. V shed 4 bases, J shed 3 bases, and the junction held 7 bases outside the gene matches. There are 16 residues in the CDR3. CDR3 sequence (DNA): TGTGCCAGCTCACTGGCGAGCGGGGGCCACACCGGGGAGCTGTTTTTT. This encodes CASSLASGGHTGELFF.

The rearrangement uses TRBV7-8 and TRBJ2-7, with 7 nucleotides matching TRBD1. Germline V CDR1 and CDR2: SGHVS, FQNEAQ. Unmatched junction bases numbered 5, after V lost 3 bases and J lost 3 bases. The CDR3 length is 14 residues. In DNA form, the CDR3 reads TGTGCCAGCAGCTTGGGACAGCCGGGCTACGAGCAGTACTTC. Protein product: CASSLGQPGYEQYF.

The rearrangement links TRBV7-2 to TRBJ2-3; 7 bases align to TRBD2. The germline V gene encodes CDR1 SGHTA and CDR2 FQGNSA. There are 15 residues in the CDR3. Germline trimming cut 2 bases from V and 2 bases from J; bases unmatched to any gene: 4. The CDR3 protein is CASSLSSGATDTQYF. As DNA, the CDR3 is TGTGCCAGCAGCTTATCGAGCGGGGCCACAGATACGCAGTATTTT.

V and J are TRBV13 and TRBJ1-4; possible D gene TRBD1, 6 bases. The CDR3 consists of 16 residues. Germline lookup yields CDR1 PRHDT and CDR2 FYEKMQ (reference sequence). Deletions cut 2 bases from V and 2 bases from J, with 12 bases between. CDR3: CASSLRVQGTNEKLFF. DNA of the CDR3: TGTGCCAGCAGCTTAAGAGTCCAGGGGACTAATGAAAAACTGTTTTTT.

A few counts support this clone. V and J are TRBV6-6 and TRBJ1-1; D remains unclear. Germline CDR1 MNHNY, CDR2 SVGAGI (reference sequence). The CDR3 spans 13 residues. The ends were cut back, 6 bases at V and 0 bases at J, with 8 bases in the middle. The DNA of the CDR3 is TGTGCCAGCAGCCCCCAGTTGAACACTGAAGCTTTCTTT. It translates to CASSPQLNTEAFF.

The CDR3 loop is CATKTGQTNTEAFF. CDR3 nucleotide sequence: TGTGCCACGAAGACTGGACAGACGAACACTGAAGCTTTCTTT. This chain joins TRBV6-6 and TRBJ1-1; weak D call: TRBD1 (6 bases). Trimming cost V 10 bases and J 1 base, with 16 bases left between them. Germline-derived CDR1 and CDR2 are MNHNY and SVGAGI (reference sequence). The CDR3 is made up of 14 amino acids.

The rearrangement uses TRBV7-6 and TRBJ2-5, with D unresolved. Germline-derived CDR1 and CDR2 are SGHVS and FNYEAQ. The CDR3 runs 12 residues. The germline V and J ends were trimmed by 1 base and 5 bases, with 5 bases remaining between them. CDR3 bases: TGTGCCAGCAGCTTAGGCCTTGAGACCCAGTACTTC. It is translated as CASSLGLETQYF.